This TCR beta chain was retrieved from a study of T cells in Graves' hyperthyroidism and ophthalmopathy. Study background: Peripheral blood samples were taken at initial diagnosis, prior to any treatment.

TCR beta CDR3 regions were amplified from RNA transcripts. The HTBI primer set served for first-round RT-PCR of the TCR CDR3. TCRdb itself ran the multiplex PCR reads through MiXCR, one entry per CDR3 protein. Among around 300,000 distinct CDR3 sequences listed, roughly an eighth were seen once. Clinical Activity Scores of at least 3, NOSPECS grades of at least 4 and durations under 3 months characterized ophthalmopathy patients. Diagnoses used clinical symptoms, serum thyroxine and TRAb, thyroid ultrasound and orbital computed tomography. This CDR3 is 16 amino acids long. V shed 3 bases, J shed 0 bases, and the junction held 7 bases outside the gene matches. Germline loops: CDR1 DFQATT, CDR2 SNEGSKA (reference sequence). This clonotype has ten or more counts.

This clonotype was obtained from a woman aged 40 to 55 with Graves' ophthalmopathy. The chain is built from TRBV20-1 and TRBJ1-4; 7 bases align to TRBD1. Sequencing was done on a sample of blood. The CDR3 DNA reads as TGCAGTGCTAGTCAGGGGGGCCGACCAACTAATGAAAAACTGTTTTTT. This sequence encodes CSASQGGRPTNEKLFF.